These 31 T cell receptor beta chains were sequenced from one sample in a study of Ad26.COV2.S vaccination and SARS-CoV-2 variants. Profiled with immunoSEQ multiplex PCR; TCRdb holds only in-frame clones, not every one. This sample carries roughly 680,000 clones, roughly 90% of them seen once, and the ten largest clones take about 1.5%. As to treatment: 15 to 20 received Ad26.COV2.S at low or high dose, single or two shots; about 5 received placebo; per-sample allocation not given. Samples analyzed were those drawn on day 63 after the first vaccine or placebo injection. This sample comprised peripheral blood, obtained in a trial of Ad26.COV2.S vaccine versus placebo. The receptor source for this set is a person aged 18-65 years who received the Ad26.COV2.S COVID-19 vaccine or a placebo.

The DNA of the CDR3 is TGTGCCAGCAGCCTTGTAGGGGGGACAGGGCAGAATGAGCAGTTCTTC. The encoded protein is CASSLVGGTGQNEQFF. The genes are TRBV9 and TRBJ2-1; 9 bases map to TRBD1. Trimming at V came to 4 bases and at J to 7 bases, leaving 12 bases not matched to a gene. CDR1 and CDR2 (germline): SGDLS, YYNGEE. This CDR3 has 16 residues. Filled out from reference TRBV9 and TRBJ2-1, the complete variable domain reads DSGVTQTPKHLITATGQRVTLRCSPRSGDLSVYWYQQSLDQGLQFLIQYYNGEERAKGNILERFSAQQFPDLHSELNLSSLELGDSALYFCASSLVGGTGQNEQFFGPGTRLTVL.

The rearrangement links TRBV3-1 (or the pseudogene TRBV3-2) to TRBJ1-1; D is perhaps TRBD1 (5 bases). The CDR3 has 12 residues. Germline loops: CDR1 LGHDT, CDR2 YNNKEL (reference sequence). Trimming left V 4 bases short and J 6 bases short, with 9 bases between. CDR3 nucleotides: TGTGCCAGCAGCCGGGGGGGACCTGAAGCTTTCTTT. It specifies CASSRGGPEAFF.

The genes are TRBV27 and TRBJ2-2; D gene unclear. Germline CDR1 and CDR2: MNHEY and SMNVEV (reference sequence). This CDR3 is built from 13 residues. V was shortened by 6 bases and J by 5 bases, with 10 bases between the two germline ends. The CDR3: CASRSSGTGELFF. The CDR3 region has the DNA TGTGCCAGCAGATCCTCAGGAACCGGGGAGCTGTTTTTT.

The chain joins TRBV7-9 to TRBJ1-1; tentative D call: TRBD1 (5 bases). V dropped 4 bases and J dropped 0 bases, with 15 bases sitting between them. From germline, CDR1 is SEHNR and CDR2 FQNEAQ (reference sequence). The CDR3 is 16 amino acids. CDR3 bases: TGTGCCAGCAGCTCCCGGGACCGACAAATGAACACTGAAGCTTTCTTT. It is translated as CASSSRDRQMNTEAFF.

The chain uses TRBV6-2 or TRBV6-3 and TRBJ2-5; D perhaps matches TRBD2 (6 bases). CDR1 is MNHEY and CDR2 is SVGEGT in the germline V gene. This CDR3 contains 14 residues. V dropped 4 bases and J dropped 7 bases, with 16 bases sitting between them. The CDR3 DNA reads as TGTGCCAGCAGTTCGGTTCCTAGCGAGGCGACCCAGTACTTC. Amino acids: CASSSVPSEATQYF.

The V gene is TRBV12-3 or TRBV12-4, the J gene TRBJ2-7; D ambiguous. The V and J ends lost 1 base and 3 bases respectively, with 7 bases between them. CDR3 length equals 13 residues. Here the CDR3 DNA reads TGTGCCAGCAGTTTAGGACATAACTACGAGCAGTACTTC. It translates to CASSLGHNYEQYF.

CDR3 protein: CASSSLGEKLFF. The CDR3 DNA sequence: TGTGCCAGCAGCTCTCTGGGGGAAAAACTGTTTTTT. V usage is TRBV7-9 and J usage is TRBJ1-4; no firm D call. V was trimmed by 4 bases and J by 8 bases, leaving 8 bases between them. The CDR3 runs to 12 residues. Germline CDR1 is SEHNR and CDR2 is FQNEAQ (reference sequence). The full variable domain, completed using reference TRBV7-9 and TRBJ1-4, is DTGVSQNPRHKITKRGQNVTFRCDPISEHNRLYWYRQTLGQGPEFLTYFQNEAQLEKSRLLSDRFSAERPKGSFSTLEIQRTEQGDSAMYLCASSSLGEKLFFGSGTQLSVL.

The rearrangement uses TRBV5-6 and TRBJ1-2; 10 nucleotides align to TRBD1. The CDR3 has 18 residues. The junction had 14 bases not matched to a gene; V was cut back by 4 bases and J by 2 bases. Per germline, CDR1 SGHDT and CDR2 YYEEEE. The DNA for the CDR3 is TGTGCCAGCAGCGCCCCGGGACAGGGGTATAGAGGAAACTATGGCTACACCTTC. It translates to CASSAPGQGYRGNYGYTF.

This chain joins TRBV6-5 and TRBJ2-7; possible D gene TRBD2, 6 bases. The CDR3 is 13 residues long. Deletions cut 8 bases from V and 2 bases from J, with 13 bases between. CDR1 is MNHEY and CDR2 is SVGAGI in the germline V gene. The CDR3 spells CASRGSPTYEQYF. The CDR3 bases are TGTGCCAGCCGGGGGTCCCCTACCTACGAGCAGTACTTC.

The genes are TRBV2 and TRBJ1-4; 8 nucleotides align to TRBD1. From germline, CDR1 is SNHLY and CDR2 FYNNEI. With 6 bases clipped from V and 8 bases from J, the junction kept 14 bases outside the gene matches. The CDR3 has 16 amino acids. CDR3 amino acids: CASRGLRQGTAEKLFF. Here the CDR3 DNA reads TGTGCCAGCAGAGGACTCCGACAGGGGACGGCGGAAAAACTGTTTTTT.

V and J are TRBV5-4 and TRBJ2-4; D is perhaps TRBD1 or TRBD2 (6 bases each). The CDR3 has 17 amino acids. CDR1 SGHNT and CDR2 YYREEE come from the germline V gene (reference sequence). V lost 2 bases and J lost 1, with 16 bases in between. Here the CDR3 DNA reads TGTGCCAGCAGCTTAAAACAGGGTGGAGGGGCCAAAAACATTCAGTACTTC. Its translation: CASSLKQGGGAKNIQYF.

This clone showed up just a few times. The chain has TRBV19 and TRBJ2-7, with TRBD2 matching 9 bases. CDR3 length: 15 residues. The J segment lost 0 bases and the V segment lost 3 bases, leaving 3 bases of the junction unmatched. Germline CDR1 reads LNHDA; CDR2 reads SQIVND (reference sequence). CDR3 sequence reads: CASSIGSGSSYEQYF. In nucleotides, the CDR3 is TGTGCCAGTAGTATTGGTAGCGGGAGCTCCTACGAGCAGTACTTC.

V gene TRBV7-7 combines with J gene TRBJ2-3; 13 bases are a match to TRBD2. The CDR3 consists of 17 residues. Germline lookup yields CDR1 SSHAT and CDR2 FNYEAQ (reference sequence). V shed 5 bases, J shed 5 bases, and the junction held 10 bases outside the gene matches. The CDR3 sequence is CASSPQLAGGPGDTQYF. The CDR3 region has the DNA TGTGCCAGCAGCCCACAACTAGCGGGGGGGCCGGGAGATACGCAGTATTTT.

The chain couples TRBV29-1 to TRBJ2-3; 8 nucleotides agree with TRBD2. This CDR3 comprises 13 residues. CDR1 is SQVTM and CDR2 is ANQGSEA in the germline V gene. Unmatched junction bases numbered 6, after V lost 6 bases and J lost 4 bases. CDR3 region: CSVVLAAADTQYF. The CDR3, as DNA: TGCAGCGTGGTACTAGCGGCGGCAGATACGCAGTATTTT.

The chain is built from TRBV2 and TRBJ1-5; TRBD1 agrees at 9 bases. The CDR3 is made up of 13 amino acids. Germline V lookup: CDR1 SNHLY, CDR2 FYNNEI. Trimming took 10 bases from V and 2 from J; bases not matched to a gene: 3. The CDR3 spells CATTGGGNQPQHF. The CDR3 DNA is TGTGCCACAACAGGGGGCGGCAATCAGCCCCAGCATTTT.

The V call is TRBV30, the J call TRBJ1-5; weak D call: TRBD1 (6 bases). CDR1 GTSNPN and CDR2 SVGIG come from the germline V gene (reference sequence). The V end lost 0 bases, the J end lost 2 bases, and 11 bases lay between the germline ends. This CDR3 is 15 amino acids long. The CDR3: CAWSVGGTGNQPQHF. The CDR3 nucleotides read TGTGCCTGGAGTGTAGGGGGGACGGGCAATCAGCCCCAGCATTTT. The full variable domain, its missing parts supplied by reference TRBV30 and TRBJ1-5, is SQTIHQWPATLVQPVGSPLSLECTVEGTSNPNLYWYRQAAGRGLQLLFYSVGIGQISSEVPQNLSASRPQDRQFILSSKKLLLSDSGFYLCAWSVGGTGNQPQHFGDGTRLSIL.

The V call is TRBV5-1, the J call TRBJ1-5; TRBD1 matches 10 bases. Germline V CDR1 and CDR2: SGHRS, YFSETQ. J lost 4 bases, V lost 0 bases, and 7 bases had no gene match. The CDR3 loop spans 17 amino acids. The CDR3 region is CASSLGPPGQGNQPQHF. The CDR3 DNA reads TGCGCCAGCAGCTTGGGCCCCCCGGGACAGGGGAATCAGCCCCAGCATTTT.

The chain recombines TRBV11-2 with TRBJ2-1; D possibly corresponds to TRBD1 (5 bases). The CDR3 has 14 residues. Trimming removed 5 bases at V and 4 bases at J, with 12 bases between. Germline CDR1 and CDR2: SGHAT and FQNNGV. The CDR3 reads CASSNIRQYNEQFF. DNA of the CDR3: TGTGCCAGCAGCAATATTCGACAGTACAATGAGCAGTTCTTC.

Remarks on this clone: Other nucleotide sequences from this sample produce the same CDR3. The genes are TRBV5-4 and TRBJ2-5; D ambiguous. The CDR3 is 11 amino acids. Trimming pared 3 bases from V and 1 base from J, leaving 1 base between. CDR1 is SGHNT, CDR2 YYREEE, per germline (reference sequence). The CDR3: CASSSQETQYF. The CDR3 DNA reads as TGTGCCAGCAGCTCCCAAGAGACCCAGTACTTC.

This sequence joins TRBV5-8 and TRBJ2-2; weak D call: TRBD1 (5 bases). CDR1 and CDR2 from the germline V gene are SGHTS and YDEGEE. The germline V and J ends were trimmed by 5 bases and 5 bases, with 13 bases remaining between them. The CDR3 extends over 14 amino acids. CDR3 protein: CASRRQPLTGELFF. CDR3 sequence (DNA): TGTGCCAGCAGAAGACAGCCCTTAACCGGGGAGCTGTTTTTT.

The genes are TRBV30 and TRBJ1-4, with a weak D call TRBD1 (5 bases). Germline V gene lookup returns CDR1 GTSNPN and CDR2 SVGIG (reference sequence). This CDR3 is 16 amino acids long. V shed 0 bases and J shed 1 base, with 12 bases lying between them. The CDR3 loop reads CAWSVLGTRTNEKLFF. The CDR3 nucleotides are TGTGCCTGGAGTGTATTAGGGACCAGAACTAATGAAAAACTGTTTTTT.

The chain couples TRBV3-1 (or the pseudogene TRBV3-2) to TRBJ1-2; 9 bases are a match to TRBD1. Germline V gene sequence: CDR1 LGHDT, CDR2 YNNKEL (reference sequence). V lost 3 bases to trimming and J lost 7 bases; unmatched junction nucleotides: 9. This CDR3 spans 15 amino acids. The CDR3 DNA sequence: TGTGCCAGCAGCCAGGATCCGGGACAGGGCGCTGGCTACACCTTC. Amino acids: CASSQDPGQGAGYTF.

This sequence joins TRBV14 and TRBJ2-5, with 15 bases matching TRBD2. V trimming: 2 bases; J trimming: 4 bases; junction bases outside the gene matches: 5. Germline lookup yields CDR1 SGHDN and CDR2 FVKESK. The length of the CDR3 is 17 residues. This CDR3 is CASSQRGTSGRRETQYF. CDR3 bases: TGTGCCAGCAGCCAACGTGGGACTAGCGGGAGGAGAGAGACCCAGTACTTC.

The rearrangement joins TRBV18 to TRBJ2-7; 9 bases are a match to TRBD2. CDR1 KGHSH and CDR2 LQKENI come from the germline V gene. This CDR3 spans 15 amino acids. V lost 3 bases and J lost 4; bases outside the gene matches: 7. This CDR3 reads CASSPLAGVGYEQYF. DNA for the CDR3: TGTGCCAGCTCACCTTTAGCGGGAGTGGGGTACGAGCAGTACTTC. Together with reference TRBV18 and TRBJ2-7, the CDR3 gives the full variable domain: NAGVMQNPRHLVRRRGQEARLRCSPMKGHSHVYWYRQLPEEGLKFMVYLQKENIIDESGMPKERFSAEFPKEGPSILRIQQVVRGDSAAYFCASSPLAGVGYEQYFGPGTRLTVT.

Of note for this clone: Other DNA sequences in the sample encode the same CDR3. The chain employs TRBV5-1 and TRBJ1-5; D perhaps matches TRBD1 (5 bases). The CDR3 runs to 13 residues. V was pared by 0 bases and J by 4 bases, with 5 bases between. The germline gives CDR1 SGHRS, CDR2 YFSETQ. CDR3 region: CASSLAGNQPQHF. CDR3 bases: TGCGCCAGCAGCTTGGCAGGGAATCAGCCCCAGCATTTT.

The chain couples TRBV5-6 to TRBJ2-3, with 7 bases matching TRBD2. The CDR3 has 13 amino acids. Germline-derived CDR1 and CDR2 are SGHDT and YYEEEE. The junction had 4 bases not matched to a gene; V was cut back by 1 base and J by 8 bases. CDR3 sequence reads: CASSLTPGGTQYF. CDR3 sequence (DNA): TGTGCCAGCAGCTTGACACCGGGGGGTACGCAGTATTTT.

The chain joins TRBV11-2 to TRBJ2-1; D perhaps matches TRBD1 (5 bases). The germline V gene has CDR1 SGHAT and CDR2 FQNNGV. The CDR3 is 13 amino acids. V lost 1 base to trimming and J lost 8 bases, with 9 bases between them. CDR3 sequence (DNA): TGTGCCAGCAGCTTAGGGCAGGGTGATGAGCAGTTCTTC. Its translation is CASSLGQGDEQFF.

This chain uses TRBV2 with TRBJ1-1, with TRBD1 as a possible D gene (5 bases). V was pared by 9 bases and J by 0 bases, with 11 bases between. Germline V gene lookup returns CDR1 SNHLY and CDR2 FYNNEI. There are 13 residues in the CDR3. CDR3 sequence (DNA): TGTGCCAGACCGGGACTCCTGAACACTGAAGCTTTCTTT. Its protein product is CARPGLLNTEAFF. Full variable domain (missing parts from reference TRBV2 and TRBJ1-1): EPEVTQTPSHQVTQMGQEVILRCVPISNHLYFYWYRQILGQKVEFLVSFYNNEISEKSEIFDDQFSVERPDGSNFTLKIRSTKLEDSAMYFCARPGLLNTEAFFGQGTRLTVV.

V usage is TRBV5-1 and J usage is TRBJ2-3; D is undetermined. The germline V gene has CDR1 SGHRS and CDR2 YFSETQ. V dropped 3 bases and J dropped 1 base, with 9 bases sitting between them. The CDR3 contains 14 residues. This CDR3 is CASSWFQGTDTQYF. The CDR3 nucleotides are TGCGCCAGCAGCTGGTTCCAAGGCACAGATACGCAGTATTTT.

This chain connects TRBV7-8 to TRBJ2-7; D may be TRBD1 (5 bases). Germline CDR1 reads SGHVS; CDR2 reads FQNEAQ. This CDR3 has 16 residues. The V and J ends lost 0 bases and 3 bases respectively, with 15 bases between them. In DNA form, the CDR3 reads TGTGCCAGCAGCTTAGCCAAGACAGTAGCAAACTACGAGCAGTACTTC. Protein product: CASSLAKTVANYEQYF. The full variable domain, completed using reference TRBV7-8 and TRBJ2-7, is GAGVSQSPRYKVAKRGQDVALRCDPISGHVSLFWYQQALGQGPEFLTYFQNEAQLDKSGLPSDRFFAERPEGSVSTLKIQRTQQEDSAVYLCASSLAKTVANYEQYFGPGTRLTVT.

The V and J genes are TRBV30 and TRBJ1-1; 7 nucleotides align to TRBD1. The CDR3 consists of 13 residues. V lost 1 base, J lost 3 bases, and 2 bases stayed unmatched. Germline V gives CDR1 GTSNPN, CDR2 SVGIG (reference sequence). CDR3 loop: CAWSGQGDTEAFF. The CDR3 region has the DNA TGTGCCTGGAGTGGACAGGGAGACACTGAAGCTTTCTTT.